This TCR beta chain was recorded in a study of cytomegalovirus exposure and HLA in healthy donors. Study-wide points: One later analysis reportedly identified an Asian-associated ancestry cluster that showed fewer N-insertions than the roughly 720-donor mean.

The primer mix had 60 Vbeta and 13 Jbeta primers. Some clones are missing from TCRdb's copy, which holds only in-frame ones; the method was immunoSEQ multiplex PCR. The sample records fewer than 250,000 clones, 70% to 80% being singletons. Details on this clone: Its antigen is not known.

Germline V gene data show CDR1 as KGHSH and CDR2 as LQKENI. With 7 bases removed from V and 4 bases from J, the gap between germline ends came to 13 bases. The CDR3 covers 13 residues. The chain has TRBV18 and TRBJ1-1; D ambiguous. The receptor's source is a male donor in good health and CMV-seropositive. Sequencing was carried out using PBMCs. CDR3: CASYPESGTEAFF. CDR3 DNA sequence: TGTGCCAGCTACCCTGAGTCGGGCACTGAAGCTTTCTTT.